Included here is one T cell receptor (beta chain) sequence, with context. The sample is drawn from a study of CD8 T cells in Susac syndrome. When the RNA was reverse transcribed, random hexamers were used with an input of about 0.45 to 1 ug. Each CDR3 protein gets one entry after TCRdb re-called the immunoSEQ multiplex PCR reads with MiXCR. The table has approximately 130,000 distinct CDR3 sequences, under 95% seen once. This sequence was found in a human donor with multiple sclerosis. Material for sequencing was CD8+ T cells from PBMCs.

Written as DNA, the CDR3 is TGTGCCACCTTTGGCACTGAAGCTTTCTTT. Translated: CATFGTEAFF. The rearrangement joins TRBV10-3 to TRBJ1-1; D uncertain. Trimming took 10 bases from V and 4 from J, leaving 7 bases between them. Per the germline V gene, CDR1 is ENHRY and CDR2 is SYGVKD. CDR3 size: 10 residues.